The entry below describes one TCR beta chain. The sample is drawn from a study of blood T cells in healthy people across ages. The CDR3 is made up of 15 amino acids. V lost 1 base and J lost 8; bases outside the gene matches: 9. Germline CDR1 is SGHKS and CDR2 is YYEKEE (reference sequence). PCR was performed a second time for about 7 to 12 cycles using a sample-barcoded 5' primer and a J-beta primer mix. Via MiXCR, TCRdb re-called the 5' RACE reads, giving one row per CDR3 protein. The table lists about 780,000 distinct CDR3 sequences, about a quarter of them singletons. The sample was also linked to a second study, of T cells of mothers and their children. That report adds: Slightly, though not significantly, more overlap was seen in related than in unrelated mother-child pairs.

The clonotype originates from a boy under 18 in good health. The chain carries TRBV5-5 and TRBJ2-4; 7 bases fit TRBD1. Sequenced sample: blood. The DNA of the CDR3 is TGTGCCAGCAGCTTGTGGAGGCAGGGGGTAGACATTCAGTACTTC. Its translation: CASSLWRQGVDIQYF.